This TCR beta chain is drawn from a study of shared T cell receptors in the human thymus. This clone was counted a single time. The CDR3 is made up of 13 amino acids. CDR1 is SGHRS, CDR2 YFSETQ, per germline. Trimming took 4 bases from V and 11 from J, leaving 18 bases between them. Produced via immunoSEQ multiplex PCR; TCRdb's table is partial and in-frame only. The sample consists of 700,000 to 750,000 clones, approximately 85% of them appearing once. A further study also used this sample, focusing on human thymus T cells. Turning to that study: Infants served as donors; they were healthy and Finnish and were having corrective surgery for congenital heart defects. Thymic samples were excised during corrective heart operations. Within thymic and blood repertoires, V and J gene usage appeared to be biased. Unrelated individuals were reported by related research to share highly overlapping thymic repertoires.

This clonotype was obtained from a girl under two years old with a congenital heart defect. Sample: thymocytes. The rearrangement joins TRBV5-1 to TRBJ1-1, with D unresolved. CDR3 in amino acids: CASSVESLVEAFF. CDR3 nucleotide sequence: TGCGCCAGCAGCGTAGAGTCCCTGGTTGAGGCTTTCTTT.